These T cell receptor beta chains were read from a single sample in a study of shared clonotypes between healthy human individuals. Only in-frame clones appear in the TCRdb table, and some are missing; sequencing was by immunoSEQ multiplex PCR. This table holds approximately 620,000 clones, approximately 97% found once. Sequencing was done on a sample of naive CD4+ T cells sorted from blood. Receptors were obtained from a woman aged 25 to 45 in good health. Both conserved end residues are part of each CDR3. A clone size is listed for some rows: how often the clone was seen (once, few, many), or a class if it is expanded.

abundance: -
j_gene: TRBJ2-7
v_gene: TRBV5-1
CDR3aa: CASSLDSTGQYF

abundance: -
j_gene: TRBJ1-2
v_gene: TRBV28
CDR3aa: CASSPGTGTDGYTF

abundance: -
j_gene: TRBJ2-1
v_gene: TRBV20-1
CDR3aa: CSATAPNEQFF

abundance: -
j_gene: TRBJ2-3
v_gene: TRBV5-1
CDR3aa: CASSLGDRGTDTQYF

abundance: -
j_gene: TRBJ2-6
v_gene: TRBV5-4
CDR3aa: CASSFDGRGSSGANVLTF

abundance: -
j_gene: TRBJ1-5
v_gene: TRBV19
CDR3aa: CASSIGRGHQPQHF

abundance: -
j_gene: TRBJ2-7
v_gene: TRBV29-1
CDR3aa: CSVGQAYEQYF

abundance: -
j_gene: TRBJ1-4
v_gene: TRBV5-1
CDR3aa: CASSLGTNEKLFF

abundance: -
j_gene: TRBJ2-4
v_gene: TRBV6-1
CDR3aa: CASSGPPVLAGAKNIQYF

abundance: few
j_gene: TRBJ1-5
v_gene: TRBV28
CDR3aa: CASSSVGVPQHF

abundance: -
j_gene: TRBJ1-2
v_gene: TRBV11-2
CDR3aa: CASSRGQVNNYGYTF

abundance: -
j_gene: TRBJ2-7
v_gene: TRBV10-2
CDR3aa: CASSERGLDWRYEQYF

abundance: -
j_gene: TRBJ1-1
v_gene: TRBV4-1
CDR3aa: CATETGIRDINTEAFF

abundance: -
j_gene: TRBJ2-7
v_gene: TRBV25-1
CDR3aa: CASSELTSGRGEQYF

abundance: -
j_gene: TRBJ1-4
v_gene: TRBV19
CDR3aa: CASSVTGDKNEKLFF

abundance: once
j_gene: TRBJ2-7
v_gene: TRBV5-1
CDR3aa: CASSQGTSGIYEQYF

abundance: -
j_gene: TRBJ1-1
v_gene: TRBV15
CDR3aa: CATIHETGGLVNTEAFF

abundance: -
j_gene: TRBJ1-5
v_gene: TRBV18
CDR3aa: CASSPPGGGGNQPQHF

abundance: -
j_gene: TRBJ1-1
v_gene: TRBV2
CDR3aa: CASRTGAGGSTEAFF

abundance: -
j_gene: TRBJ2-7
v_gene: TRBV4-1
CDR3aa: CASSEDLRRPYEQYF

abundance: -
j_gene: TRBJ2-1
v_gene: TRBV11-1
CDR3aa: CASSLGLEYNEQFF

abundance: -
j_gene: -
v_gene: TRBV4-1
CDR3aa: CASSQRAGGLTEQYF

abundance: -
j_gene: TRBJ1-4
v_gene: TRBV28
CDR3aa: CASNPTGRANEKLFF

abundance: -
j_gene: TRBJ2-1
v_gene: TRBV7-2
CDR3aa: CASSWGTGNEQFF

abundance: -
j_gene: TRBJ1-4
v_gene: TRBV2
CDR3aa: CASSAEVATNEKLFF

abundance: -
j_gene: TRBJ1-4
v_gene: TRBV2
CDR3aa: CASSKQGSGMTNEKLFF

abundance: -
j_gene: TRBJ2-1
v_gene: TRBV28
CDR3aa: CASSLRLAGGRGQFF

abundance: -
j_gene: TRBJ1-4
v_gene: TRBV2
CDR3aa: CASTFTPAEEKLFF

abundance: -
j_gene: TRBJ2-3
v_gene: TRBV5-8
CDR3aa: CASSPGTTSTDTQYF

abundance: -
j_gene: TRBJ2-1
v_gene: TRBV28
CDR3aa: CATGTSGEGWNEQFF

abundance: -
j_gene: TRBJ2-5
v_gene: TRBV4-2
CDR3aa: CASSQGREGVETQYF

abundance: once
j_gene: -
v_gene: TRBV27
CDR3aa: CASTSRTHYEQYF

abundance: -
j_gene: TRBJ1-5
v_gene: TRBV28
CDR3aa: CASSLIGSSNQPQHF

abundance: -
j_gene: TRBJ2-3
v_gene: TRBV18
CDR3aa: CASSPGNGQYF

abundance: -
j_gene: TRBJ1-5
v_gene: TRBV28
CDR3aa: CASRRVGEPQHF

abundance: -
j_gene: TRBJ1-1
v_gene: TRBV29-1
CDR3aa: CSAQITGRTEAFF

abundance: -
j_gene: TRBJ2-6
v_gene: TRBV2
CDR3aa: CASPKFPSPGANVLTF

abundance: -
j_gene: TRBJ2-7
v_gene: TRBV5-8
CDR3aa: CASSIRAGFLRMDHEQYF

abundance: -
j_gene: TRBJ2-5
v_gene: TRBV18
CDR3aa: CASSTGQEETQYF

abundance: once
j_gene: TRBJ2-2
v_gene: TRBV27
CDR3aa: CASSGVNTGELFF

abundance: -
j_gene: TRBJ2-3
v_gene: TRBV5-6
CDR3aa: CASSLGMDTQYF

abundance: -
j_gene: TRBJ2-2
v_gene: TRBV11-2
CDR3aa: CASSSPGTAPGELFF

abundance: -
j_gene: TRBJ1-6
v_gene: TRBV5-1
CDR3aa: CASSLLWDSPLHF

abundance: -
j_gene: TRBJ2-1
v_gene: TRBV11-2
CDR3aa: CASSGLRGRAPDNEQFF

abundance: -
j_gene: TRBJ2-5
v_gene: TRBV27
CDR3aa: CASRLTLAGLAVYQETQYF

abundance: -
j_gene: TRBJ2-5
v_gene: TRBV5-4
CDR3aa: CASSSQGGLGETQYF

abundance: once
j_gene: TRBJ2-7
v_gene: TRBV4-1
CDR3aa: CASSLALAGTGPYEQYF

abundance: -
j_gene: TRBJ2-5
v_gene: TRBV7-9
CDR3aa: CASSTGTSGRVLYF

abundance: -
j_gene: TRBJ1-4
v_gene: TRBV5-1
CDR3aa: CASRAAGGTNEKLFF

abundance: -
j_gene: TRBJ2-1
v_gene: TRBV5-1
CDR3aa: CASSPSNEQFF

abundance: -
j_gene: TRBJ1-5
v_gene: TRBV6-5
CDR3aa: CASRPAGHGQPQHF

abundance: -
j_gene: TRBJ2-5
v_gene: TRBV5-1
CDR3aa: CASLWTSGSPGTQYF

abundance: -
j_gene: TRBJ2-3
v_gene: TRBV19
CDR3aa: CASKTGGLQDTQYF

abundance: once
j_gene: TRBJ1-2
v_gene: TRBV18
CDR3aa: CASSQTGGDGYTF

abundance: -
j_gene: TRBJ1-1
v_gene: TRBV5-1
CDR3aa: CASSMGQGPEAFF